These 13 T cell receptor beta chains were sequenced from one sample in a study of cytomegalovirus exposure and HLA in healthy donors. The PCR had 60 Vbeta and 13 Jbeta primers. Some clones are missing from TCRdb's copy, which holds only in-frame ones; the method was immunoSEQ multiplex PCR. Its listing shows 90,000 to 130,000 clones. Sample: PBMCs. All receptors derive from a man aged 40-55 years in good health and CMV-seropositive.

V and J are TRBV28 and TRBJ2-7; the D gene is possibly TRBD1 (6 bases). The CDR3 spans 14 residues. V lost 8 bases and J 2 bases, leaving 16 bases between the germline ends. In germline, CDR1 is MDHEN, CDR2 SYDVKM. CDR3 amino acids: CASGGGTKTYEQYF. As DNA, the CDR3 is TGTGCCAGCGGGGGCGGCACCAAAACCTACGAGCAGTACTTC.

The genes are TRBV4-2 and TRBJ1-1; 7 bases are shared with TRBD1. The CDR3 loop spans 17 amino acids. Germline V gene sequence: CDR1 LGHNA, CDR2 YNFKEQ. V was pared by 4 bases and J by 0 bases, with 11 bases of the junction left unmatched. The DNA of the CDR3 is TGTGCCAGCAGCCGACAAACAGGGGCTGGCCTGAACACTGAAGCTTTCTTT. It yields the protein CASSRQTGAGLNTEAFF.

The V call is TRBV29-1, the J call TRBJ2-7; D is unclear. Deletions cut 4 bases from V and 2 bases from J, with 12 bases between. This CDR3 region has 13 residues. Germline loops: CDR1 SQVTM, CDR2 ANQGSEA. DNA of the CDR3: TGCAGCGTTGGCTTGCAGGCGACCTACGAGCAGTACTTC. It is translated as CSVGLQATYEQYF.

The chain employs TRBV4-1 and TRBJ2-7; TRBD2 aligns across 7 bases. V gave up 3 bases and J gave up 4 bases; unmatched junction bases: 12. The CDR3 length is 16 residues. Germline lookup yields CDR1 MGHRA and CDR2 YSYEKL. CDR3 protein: CASSQDSILAAYEQYF. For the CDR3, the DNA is TGCGCCAGCAGCCAGGACTCCATCCTAGCGGCTTACGAGCAGTACTTC.

In DNA, the CDR3 is TGTGCCAGTAGTATAGCAAAGGGGGCCGGGGAGCTGTTTTTT. As protein: CASSIAKGAGELFF. J is TRBJ2-2 and V is TRBV19; perhaps TRBD1 as D (6 bases). Trimming shortened V by 1 base and J by 6 bases, and 9 bases separated the two germline ends. Germline V CDR1 and CDR2: LNHDA, SQIVND (reference sequence). This CDR3 has 14 amino acids.

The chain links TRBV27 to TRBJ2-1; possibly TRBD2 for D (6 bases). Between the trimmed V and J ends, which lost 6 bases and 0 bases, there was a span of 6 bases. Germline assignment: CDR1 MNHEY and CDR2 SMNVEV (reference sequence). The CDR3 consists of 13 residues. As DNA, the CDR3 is TGTGCCAGCAGCGGGAGCTCCTACAATGAGCAGTTCTTC. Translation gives CASSGSSYNEQFF.

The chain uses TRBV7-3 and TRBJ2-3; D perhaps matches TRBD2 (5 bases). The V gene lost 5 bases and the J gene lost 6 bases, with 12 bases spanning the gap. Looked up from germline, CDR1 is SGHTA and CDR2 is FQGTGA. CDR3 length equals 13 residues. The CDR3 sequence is CASSPDGGDTQYF. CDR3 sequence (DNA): TGTGCCAGCAGCCCGGACGGAGGCGATACGCAGTATTTT.

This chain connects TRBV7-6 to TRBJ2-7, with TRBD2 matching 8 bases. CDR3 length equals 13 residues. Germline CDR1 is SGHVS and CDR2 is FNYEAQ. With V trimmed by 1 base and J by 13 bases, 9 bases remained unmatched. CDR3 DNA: TGTGCCAGCAGCTTAGGGAGCGGGAGACGCTTTTACTTC. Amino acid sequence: CASSLGSGRRFYF.

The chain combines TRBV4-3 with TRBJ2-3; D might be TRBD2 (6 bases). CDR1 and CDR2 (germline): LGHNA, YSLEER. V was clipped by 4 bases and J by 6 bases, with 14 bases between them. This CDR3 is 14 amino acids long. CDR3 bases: TGCGCCAGCAGCCGGGACTCCCGCGGGGATACGCAGTATTTT. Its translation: CASSRDSRGDTQYF.

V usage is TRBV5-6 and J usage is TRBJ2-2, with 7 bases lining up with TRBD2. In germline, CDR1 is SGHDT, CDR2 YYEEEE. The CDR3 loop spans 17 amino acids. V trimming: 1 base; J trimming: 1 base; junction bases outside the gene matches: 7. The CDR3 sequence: CASSLLSSGLNTGELFF. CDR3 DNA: TGTGCCAGCAGCTTGCTGTCTAGCGGACTGAACACCGGGGAGCTGTTTTTT.

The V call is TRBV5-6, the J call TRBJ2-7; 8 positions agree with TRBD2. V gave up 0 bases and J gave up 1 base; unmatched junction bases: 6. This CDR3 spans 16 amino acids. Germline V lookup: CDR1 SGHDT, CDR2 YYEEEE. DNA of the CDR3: TGTGCCAGCAGCTTGGAGGCTAGCGGGCTTTCCTACGAGCAGTACTTC. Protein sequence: CASSLEASGLSYEQYF.

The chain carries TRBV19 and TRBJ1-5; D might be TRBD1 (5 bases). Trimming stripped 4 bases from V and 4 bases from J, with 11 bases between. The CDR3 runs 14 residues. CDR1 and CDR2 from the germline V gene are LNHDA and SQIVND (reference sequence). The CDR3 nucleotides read TGTGCCAGTAGTAGCGACAGCCAAAATCAGCCCCAGCATTTT. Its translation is CASSSDSQNQPQHF.

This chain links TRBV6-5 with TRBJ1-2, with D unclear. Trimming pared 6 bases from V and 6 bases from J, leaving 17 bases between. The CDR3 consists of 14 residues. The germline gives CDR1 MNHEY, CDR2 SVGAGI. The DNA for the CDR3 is TGTGCCAGCAGAGCGGACCCCGAAGCGGATGGCTACACCTTC. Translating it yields CASRADPEADGYTF.